This T cell receptor beta chain is from a study of cytomegalovirus exposure and HLA in healthy donors. Study overall: Among about 190 million T cells, an earlier analysis found roughly 110 million unique TCR beta sequences.

Germline-derived CDR1 and CDR2 are SGHNT and YYREEE (reference sequence). This CDR3 comprises 14 residues. Primers: 60 Vbeta forward and 13 Jbeta reverse. TCRdb's table, derived via immunoSEQ multiplex PCR, lists solely in-frame clones and lacks some. This table holds some 170,000 clones, 75% to 80% found once. The sequence derives from a man aged 35 to 55 in good health and CMV-seropositive. Material: PBMCs. V and J are TRBV5-4 and TRBJ2-5; possibly TRBD1 for D (6 bases). Matching the DNA end better, TRBJ2-7 makes the J call doubtful. CDR3 sequence: CASSRMDSSYEQYF. The CDR3 nucleotides are TGTGCCAGCAGCAGGATGGACAGCTCCTACGAGCAGTACTTC.